This T cell receptor (beta chain) is from a study of CD8 T cells in ankylosing spondylitis. One entry per CDR3 protein, called by TCRdb with MiXCR from the 5' RACE reads. The sample lists around 210,000 distinct CDR3 sequences, 8% to 9% occurring once. V was clipped by 5 bases and J by 1 base, with 11 bases between them. The CDR3 is 14 residues long. Looked up from germline, CDR1 is MNHEY and CDR2 is SVGEGT. This clonotype was recorded many times. The material sequenced was blood, either unsorted or a sorted T cell fraction (not recorded which). This receptor was identified in a female donor with ankylosing spondylitis or in good health (not recorded which). This chain connects TRBV6-2 or TRBV6-3 to TRBJ1-1; D not certain. DNA of the CDR3: TGTGCCAGCAGTGGGGAGCGACAGAACACTGAAGCTTTCTTT. Amino acids: CASSGERQNTEAFF.